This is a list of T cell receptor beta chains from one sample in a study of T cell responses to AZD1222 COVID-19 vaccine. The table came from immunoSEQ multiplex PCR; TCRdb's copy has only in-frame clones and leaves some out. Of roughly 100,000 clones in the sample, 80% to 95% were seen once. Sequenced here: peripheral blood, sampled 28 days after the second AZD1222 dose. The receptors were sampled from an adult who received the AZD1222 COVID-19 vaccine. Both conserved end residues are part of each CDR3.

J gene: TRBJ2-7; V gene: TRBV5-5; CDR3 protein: CASSLGPTGVNEQYF
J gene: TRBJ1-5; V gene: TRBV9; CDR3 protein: CASSPGWGESNQPQHF
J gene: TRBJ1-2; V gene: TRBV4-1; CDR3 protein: CASSLSVREVVGYTF
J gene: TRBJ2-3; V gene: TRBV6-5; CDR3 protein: CARLAGKNTDTQYF
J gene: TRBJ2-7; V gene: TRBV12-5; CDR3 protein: CASGFPPRSSYEQYF
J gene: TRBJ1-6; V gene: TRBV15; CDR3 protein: CATSRGGDGAPLHF
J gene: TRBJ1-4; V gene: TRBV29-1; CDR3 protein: CSVGKGTGNEKLFF
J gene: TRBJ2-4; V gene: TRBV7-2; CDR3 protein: CASSGVSGGAKNIQYF
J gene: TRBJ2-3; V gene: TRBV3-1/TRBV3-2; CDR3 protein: CASSHVSPGRRADTQYF
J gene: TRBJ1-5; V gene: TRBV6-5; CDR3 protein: CASSYTDRVQPQHF
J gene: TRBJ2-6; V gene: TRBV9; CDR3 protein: CASSVGAVWASGANVLTF
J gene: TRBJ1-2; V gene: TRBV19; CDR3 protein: CATRTDRFRGYTF
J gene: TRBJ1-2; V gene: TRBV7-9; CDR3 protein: CASSLDRGKDYGYTF
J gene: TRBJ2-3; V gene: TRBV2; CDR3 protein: CASTAPSGGTDTQYF
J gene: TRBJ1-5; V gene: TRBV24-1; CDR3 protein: CATSASYSNQPQHF
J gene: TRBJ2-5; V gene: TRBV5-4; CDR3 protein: CASSSSGGRETQYF
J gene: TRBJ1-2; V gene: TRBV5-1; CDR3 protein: CASSLGQISNYGYTF
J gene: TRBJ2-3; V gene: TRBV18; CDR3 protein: CASSPGTDDTQYF
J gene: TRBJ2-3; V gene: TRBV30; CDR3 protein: CAWSLWGDTQYF
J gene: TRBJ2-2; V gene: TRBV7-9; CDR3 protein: CASSSRTGRRTGELFF
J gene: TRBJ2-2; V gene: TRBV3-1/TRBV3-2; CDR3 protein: CASSRTGTGFPGELFF
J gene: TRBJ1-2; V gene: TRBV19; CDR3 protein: CASSPWTGGEYGYTF
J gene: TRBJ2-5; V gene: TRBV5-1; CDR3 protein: CASSSRLAGGSAKTQYF
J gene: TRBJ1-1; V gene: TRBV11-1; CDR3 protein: CASRGTLNTEAFF
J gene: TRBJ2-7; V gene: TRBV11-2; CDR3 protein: CASSPGSTYEQYF
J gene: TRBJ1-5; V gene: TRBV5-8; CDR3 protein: CASSLRSGDIPPQHF
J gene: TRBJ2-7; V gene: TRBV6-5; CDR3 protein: CASSWGRVGYEQYF
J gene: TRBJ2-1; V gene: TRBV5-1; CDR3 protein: CASSLGTAPYNEQFF
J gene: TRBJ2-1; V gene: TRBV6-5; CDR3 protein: CASRGLAGGYNEQFF
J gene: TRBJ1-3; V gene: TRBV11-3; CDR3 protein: CASSLDGNTIYF
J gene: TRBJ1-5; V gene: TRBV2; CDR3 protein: CASRITTAEPQHF
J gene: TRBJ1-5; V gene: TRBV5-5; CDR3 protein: CASTPQGGISNQPQHF
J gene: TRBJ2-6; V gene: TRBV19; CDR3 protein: CASRSLAGALGIPANVLTF
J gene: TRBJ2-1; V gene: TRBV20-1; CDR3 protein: CSASGGANNEQFF
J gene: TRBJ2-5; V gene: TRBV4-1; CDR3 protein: CASSILAGGQETQYF
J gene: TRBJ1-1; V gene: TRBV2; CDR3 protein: CASSTTEAFF
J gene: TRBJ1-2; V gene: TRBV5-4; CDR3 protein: CASSSGAFPGQSYGYTF
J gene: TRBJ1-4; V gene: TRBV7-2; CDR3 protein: CASSLGDSNEKLFF
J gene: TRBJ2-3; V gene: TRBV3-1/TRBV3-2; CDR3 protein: CASSRGAYTQYF
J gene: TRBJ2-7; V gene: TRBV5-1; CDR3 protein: CASTISDMSYEQYF
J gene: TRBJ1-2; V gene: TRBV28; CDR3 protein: CASGPGYGYTF
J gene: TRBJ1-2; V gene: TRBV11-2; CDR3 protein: CASSKTGNSYGYTF
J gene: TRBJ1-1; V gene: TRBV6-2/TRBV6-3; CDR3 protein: CASSYRVPSEGSEAFF
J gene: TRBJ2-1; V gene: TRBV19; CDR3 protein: CASSAEGAPGNEQFF
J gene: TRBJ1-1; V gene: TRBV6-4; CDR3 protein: CASSDEGHMNTEAFF
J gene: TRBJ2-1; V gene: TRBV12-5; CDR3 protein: CASGHIAPYNEQFF
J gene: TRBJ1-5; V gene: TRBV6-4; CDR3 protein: CASSDLPDEVNPQHF
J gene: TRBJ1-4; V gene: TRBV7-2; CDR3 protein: CASSLQGTNEKLFF
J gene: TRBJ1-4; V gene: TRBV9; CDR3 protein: CASSLLGQGGEKLFF
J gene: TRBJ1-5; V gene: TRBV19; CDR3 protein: CASSIGRGHSNQPQHF
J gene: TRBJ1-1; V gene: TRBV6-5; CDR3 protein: CASSYSRRDTEAFF
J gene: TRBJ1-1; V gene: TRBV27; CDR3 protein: CASSLYPGTSLEAFF